Listed below are T cell receptor beta chains from one sample, sequenced in a study of shared clonotypes between healthy human individuals. Profiled with immunoSEQ multiplex PCR; TCRdb holds only in-frame clones, not every one. The sample shows about 980,000 clones, 76% of them seen only once. Sequences were obtained from memory CD4+ T cells sorted from blood. These receptors all stem from a young man in good health. Each CDR3 is given without its conserved first and last residue.

v_call	cdr3_aa
TRBV2	ASKAGSNNEQF
TRBV5-1	ASSATLGQADTQY
TRBV29-1	SVEGTGADTEAF
TRBV7-2	ASSLDSNTEAF
TRBV9	ASSASGTAGYEQY
TRBV18	ASSPTVTDTQY
TRBV5-1	ASTSWGSGTDTQY
TRBV7-8	ASSPGSWGEQY
TRBV5-8	ASSLMYRGTEAF
TRBV7-7	ASSEGLVGQETQY
TRBV7-8	ASSLREGSSYEQY
TRBV6-5	ASSYSSKSNEQY
TRBV11-2	ASSPETGVGETQY
TRBV29-1	SVEYGTSKETQY
TRBV6-1	ASSEAGMGGNQPQH
TRBV5-1	ASSRDFYEQY
TRBV28	ASSSTGTGSYEQY
TRBV5-6	ASSLGDRASTGELF
TRBV27	ASSFTNRGGTEAF
TRBV5-1	ASSLDPTGELF
TRBV5-1	ASSSGNFPYEQY
TRBV6-5	ASSYSRDEQY
TRBV5-1	ASSLGENRNTIY
TRBV7-9	ASSPNRQANYGYT
TRBV7-2	ASSLGPVSGNTIY
TRBV6-5	ASRKTAGAETQY
TRBV10-3	ALRRGSSTEAF
TRBV18	ASSPREDTQY
TRBV7-4	ASCLQRPRGGEKLF
TRBV5-4	ASSSGGGQLSEAF
TRBV4-3	ASSPGQLNTGELF
TRBV25-1	ASSELRGDSADTQY
TRBV14	ASRVSGGRTYEQY
TRBV7-8	ASSLSGGVGEQY
TRBV6-6	ASSYTGGGVQY
TRBV5-4	ASSLTGGYTEAF
TRBV5-1	ASSLTPVATNEKLF